Described below is a single T cell receptor (beta chain) sequence and its context. The antigen remains unidentified. This entry comes from a study of blood T cells in healthy people across ages. Combining a sample-barcoded 5' primer with a J-beta primer mix, a second PCR ran for roughly 7 to 11 cycles. TCRdb used MiXCR to reprocess the 5' RACE reads, holding one entry per CDR3 protein. Of about 680,000 distinct CDR3 sequences in the sample, approximately 50% were seen once. Findings of the study overall: From one million sequenced T cells, diversity estimates were lower bounds. Naive T cell percentage showed a strong correlation with the diversity of TCR beta.

This CDR3 has 12 amino acids. Germline V gives CDR1 DFQATT, CDR2 SNEGSKA (reference sequence). V was pared by 3 bases and J by 7 bases, with 10 bases between. The receptor was isolated from a woman in her sixties or seventies in good health. Input material: blood. This chain joins TRBV20-1 and TRBJ2-1, with D tentatively TRBD1 (6 bases). CDR3 nucleotide sequence: TGCAGTGCTAGTCAGGGGTTGAATGAGCAGTTCTTC. This encodes CSASQGLNEQFF.